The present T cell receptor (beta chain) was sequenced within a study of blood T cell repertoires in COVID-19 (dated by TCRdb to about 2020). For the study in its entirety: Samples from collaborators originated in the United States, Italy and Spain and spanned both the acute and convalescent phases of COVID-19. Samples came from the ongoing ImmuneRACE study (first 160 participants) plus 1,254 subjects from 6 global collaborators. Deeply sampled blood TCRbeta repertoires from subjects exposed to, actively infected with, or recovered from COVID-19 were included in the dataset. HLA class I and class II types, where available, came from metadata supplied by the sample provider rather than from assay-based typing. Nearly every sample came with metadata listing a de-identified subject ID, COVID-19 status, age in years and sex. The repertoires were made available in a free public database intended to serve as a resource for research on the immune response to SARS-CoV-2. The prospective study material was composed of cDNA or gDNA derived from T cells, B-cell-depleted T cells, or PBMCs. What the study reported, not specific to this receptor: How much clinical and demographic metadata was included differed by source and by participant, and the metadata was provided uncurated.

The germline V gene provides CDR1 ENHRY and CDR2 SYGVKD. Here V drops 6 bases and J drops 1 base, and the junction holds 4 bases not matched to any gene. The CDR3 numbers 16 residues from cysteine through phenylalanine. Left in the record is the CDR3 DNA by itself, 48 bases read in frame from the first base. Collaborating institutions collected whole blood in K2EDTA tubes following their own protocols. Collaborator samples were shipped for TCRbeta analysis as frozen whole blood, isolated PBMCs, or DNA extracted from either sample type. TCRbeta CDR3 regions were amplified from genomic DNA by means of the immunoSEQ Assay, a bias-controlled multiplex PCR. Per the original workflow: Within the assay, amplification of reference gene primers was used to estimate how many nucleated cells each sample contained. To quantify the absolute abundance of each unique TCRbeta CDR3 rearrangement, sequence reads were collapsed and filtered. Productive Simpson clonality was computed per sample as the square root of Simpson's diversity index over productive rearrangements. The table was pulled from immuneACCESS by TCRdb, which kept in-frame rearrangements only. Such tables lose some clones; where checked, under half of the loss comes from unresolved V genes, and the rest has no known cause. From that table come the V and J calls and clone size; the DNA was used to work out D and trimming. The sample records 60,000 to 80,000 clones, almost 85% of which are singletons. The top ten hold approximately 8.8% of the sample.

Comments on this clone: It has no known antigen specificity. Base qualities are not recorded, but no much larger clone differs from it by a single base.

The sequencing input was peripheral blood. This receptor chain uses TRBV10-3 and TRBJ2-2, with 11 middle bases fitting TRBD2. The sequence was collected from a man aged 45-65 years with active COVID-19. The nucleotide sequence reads TGTGCCATCAGAGTGACTAGCGGGGAGAACACCGGGGAGCTGTTTTTT. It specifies CAIRVTSGENTGELFF.